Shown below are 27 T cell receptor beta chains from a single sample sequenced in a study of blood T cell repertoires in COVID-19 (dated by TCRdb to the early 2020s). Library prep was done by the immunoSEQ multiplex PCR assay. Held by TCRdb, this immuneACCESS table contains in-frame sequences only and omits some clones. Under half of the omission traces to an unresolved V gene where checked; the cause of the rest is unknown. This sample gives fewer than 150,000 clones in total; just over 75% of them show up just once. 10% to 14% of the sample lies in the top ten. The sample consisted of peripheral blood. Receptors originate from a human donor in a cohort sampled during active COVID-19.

CDR3 coding DNA: TGTGCCAGCAGTTTTTCGACTCCTAATACGCAGTATTTT. It codes for CASSFSTPNTQYF. The gene calls are TRBV12-3 or TRBV12-4 and TRBJ2-3; no clear D. This CDR3 has 13 amino acids. V was pared by 3 bases and J by 7 bases, with 11 bases between.

CDR3 amino acids: CASSPDRGRQPQHF. The DNA for the CDR3 is TGTGCCAGCAGTCCCGACAGGGGGAGGCAGCCCCAGCATTTT. The rearrangement joins TRBV28 to TRBJ1-5; the match to TRBD1 covers 9 bases. Looked up from germline, CDR1 is MDHEN and CDR2 is SYDVKM. The CDR3 contains 14 residues. V lost 5 bases and J lost 7; bases outside the gene matches: 6.

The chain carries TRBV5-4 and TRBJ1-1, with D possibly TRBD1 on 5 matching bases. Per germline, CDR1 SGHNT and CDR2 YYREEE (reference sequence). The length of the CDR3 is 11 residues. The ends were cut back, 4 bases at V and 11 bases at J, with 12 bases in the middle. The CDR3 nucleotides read TGTGCCAGCAGCGCGGGGGGTTTGGCTTTCTTT. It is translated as CASSAGGLAFF. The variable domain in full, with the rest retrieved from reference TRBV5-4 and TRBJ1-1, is ETGVTQSPTHLIKTRGQQVTLRCSSQSGHNTVSWYQQALGQGPQFIFQYYREEENGRGNFPPRFSGLQFPNYSSELNVNALELDDSALYLCASSAGGLAFFGQGTRLTVV.

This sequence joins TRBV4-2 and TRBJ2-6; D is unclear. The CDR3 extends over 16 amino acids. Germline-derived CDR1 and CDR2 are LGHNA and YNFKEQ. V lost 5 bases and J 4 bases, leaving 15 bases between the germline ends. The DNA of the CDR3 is TGTGCCAGCAGCTCCCCGAGCCGCCGCGGGGCCAACGTCCTGACTTTC. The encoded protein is CASSSPSRRGANVLTF.

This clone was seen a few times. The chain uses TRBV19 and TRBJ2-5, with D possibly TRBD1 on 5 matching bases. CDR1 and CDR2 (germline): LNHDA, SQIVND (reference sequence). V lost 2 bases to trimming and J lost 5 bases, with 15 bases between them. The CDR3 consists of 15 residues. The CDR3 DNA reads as TGTGCCAGTAGTATAATGCCAGGGTCAAGGGAGACCCAGTACTTC. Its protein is CASSIMPGSRETQYF.

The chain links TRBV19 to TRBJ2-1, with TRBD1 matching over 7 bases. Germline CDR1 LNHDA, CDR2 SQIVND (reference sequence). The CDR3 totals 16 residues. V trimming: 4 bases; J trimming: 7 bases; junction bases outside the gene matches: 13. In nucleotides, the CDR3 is TGTGCCAGTAGTACCGATGGTCTAAAACAGGGGAATGAGCAGTTCTTC. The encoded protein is CASSTDGLKQGNEQFF.

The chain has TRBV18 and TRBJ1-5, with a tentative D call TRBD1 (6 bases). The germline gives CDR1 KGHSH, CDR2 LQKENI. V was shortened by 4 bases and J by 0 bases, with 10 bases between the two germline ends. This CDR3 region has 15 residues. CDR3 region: CASSRGTHSNQPQHF. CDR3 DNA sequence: TGTGCCAGCTCACGAGGGACACATAGCAATCAGCCCCAGCATTTT.

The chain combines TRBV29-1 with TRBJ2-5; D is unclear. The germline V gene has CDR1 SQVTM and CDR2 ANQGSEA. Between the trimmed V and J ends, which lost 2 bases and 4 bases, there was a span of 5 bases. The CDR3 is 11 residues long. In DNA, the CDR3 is TGCAGCGTTGAATTAGTAGAGACCCAGTACTTC. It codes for CSVELVETQYF.

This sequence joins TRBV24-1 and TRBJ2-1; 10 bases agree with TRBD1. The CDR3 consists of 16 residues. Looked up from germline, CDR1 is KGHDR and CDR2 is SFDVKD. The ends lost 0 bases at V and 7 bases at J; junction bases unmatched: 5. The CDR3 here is CATSDLGGQGNNEQFF. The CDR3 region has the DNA TGTGCCACCAGTGATTTGGGGGGACAGGGGAATAATGAGCAGTTCTTC.

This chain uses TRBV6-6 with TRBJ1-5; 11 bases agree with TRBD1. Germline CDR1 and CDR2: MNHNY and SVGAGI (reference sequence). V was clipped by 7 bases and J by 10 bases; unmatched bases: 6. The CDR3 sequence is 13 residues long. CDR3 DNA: TGTGCCAGCACCCGGGACAGGGGGGAACCCCAGCATTTT. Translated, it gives CASTRDRGEPQHF.

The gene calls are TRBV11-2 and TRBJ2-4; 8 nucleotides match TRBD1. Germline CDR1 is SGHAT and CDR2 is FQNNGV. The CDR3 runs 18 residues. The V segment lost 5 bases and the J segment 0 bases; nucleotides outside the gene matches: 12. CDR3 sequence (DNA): TGTGCCAGCAGCCCCGGCCCCAGACAGGGGCTAGCCAAAAACATTCAGTACTTC. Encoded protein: CASSPGPRQGLAKNIQYF.

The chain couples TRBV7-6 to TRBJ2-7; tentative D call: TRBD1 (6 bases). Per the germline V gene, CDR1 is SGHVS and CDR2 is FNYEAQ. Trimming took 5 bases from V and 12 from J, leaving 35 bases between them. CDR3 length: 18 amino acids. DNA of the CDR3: TGTGCCAGCAGCCCTACCCCGCTTCGACAGGCATCTCCGTGGGTCCCGTACTTC. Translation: CASSPTPLRQASPWVPYF.

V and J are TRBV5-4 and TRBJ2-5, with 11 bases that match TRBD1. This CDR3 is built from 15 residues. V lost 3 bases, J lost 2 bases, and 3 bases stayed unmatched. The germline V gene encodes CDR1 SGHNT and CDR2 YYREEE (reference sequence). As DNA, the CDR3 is TGTGCCAGCAGCTCCGGACAGGGGGCTCAAGAGACCCAGTACTTC. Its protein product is CASSSGQGAQETQYF.

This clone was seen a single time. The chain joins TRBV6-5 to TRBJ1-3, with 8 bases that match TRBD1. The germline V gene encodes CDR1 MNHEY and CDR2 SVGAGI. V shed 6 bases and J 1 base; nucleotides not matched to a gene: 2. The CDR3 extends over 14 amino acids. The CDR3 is CASRRTGSGNTIYF. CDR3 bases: TGTGCCAGCAGACGGACAGGGTCTGGAAACACCATATATTTT.

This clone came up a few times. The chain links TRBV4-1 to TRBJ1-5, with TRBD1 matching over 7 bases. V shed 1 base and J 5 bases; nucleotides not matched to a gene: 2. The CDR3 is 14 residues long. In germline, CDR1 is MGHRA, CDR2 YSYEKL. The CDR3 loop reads CASSQGQGDQPQHF. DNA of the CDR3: TGCGCCAGCAGCCAAGGGCAGGGGGATCAGCCCCAGCATTTT.

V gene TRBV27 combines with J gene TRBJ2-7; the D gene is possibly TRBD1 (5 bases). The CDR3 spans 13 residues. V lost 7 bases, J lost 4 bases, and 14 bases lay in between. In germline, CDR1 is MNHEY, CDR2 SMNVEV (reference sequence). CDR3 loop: CASIGATPYEQYF. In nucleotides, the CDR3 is TGTGCCAGCATAGGGGCGACGCCATACGAGCAGTACTTC.

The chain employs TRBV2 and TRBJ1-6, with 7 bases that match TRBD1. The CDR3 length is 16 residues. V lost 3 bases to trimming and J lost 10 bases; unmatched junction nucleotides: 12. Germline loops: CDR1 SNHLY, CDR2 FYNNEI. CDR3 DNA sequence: TGTGCCAGCAGTGATGACGGGATGAACAGGGGATCACCCCTCCACTTT. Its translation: CASSDDGMNRGSPLHF.

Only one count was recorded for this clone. The CDR3 DNA is TGTGCCAGCTCACCGGAGTTGAACACTGAAGCTTTCTTT. Protein sequence: CASSPELNTEAFF. The J gene is TRBJ1-1, the V gene TRBV18; D gene uncertain. Germline V lookup: CDR1 KGHSH, CDR2 LQKENI. Trimming pared 3 bases from V and 0 bases from J, leaving 5 bases between. The length of the CDR3 is 13 residues.

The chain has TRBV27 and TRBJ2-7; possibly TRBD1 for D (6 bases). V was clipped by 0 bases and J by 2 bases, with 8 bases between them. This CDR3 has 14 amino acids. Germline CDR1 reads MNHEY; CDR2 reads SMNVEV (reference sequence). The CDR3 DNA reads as TGTGCCAGCAGTTTATCAGGACAGCCCTACGAGCAGTACTTC. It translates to CASSLSGQPYEQYF.

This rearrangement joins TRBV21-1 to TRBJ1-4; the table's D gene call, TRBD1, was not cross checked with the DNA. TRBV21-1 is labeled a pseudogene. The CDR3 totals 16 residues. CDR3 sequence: CASSIDRGATNEKLFF. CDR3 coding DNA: TGTGCCAGCAGCATCGACAGGGGTGCAACTAATGAAAAACTGTTTTTT.

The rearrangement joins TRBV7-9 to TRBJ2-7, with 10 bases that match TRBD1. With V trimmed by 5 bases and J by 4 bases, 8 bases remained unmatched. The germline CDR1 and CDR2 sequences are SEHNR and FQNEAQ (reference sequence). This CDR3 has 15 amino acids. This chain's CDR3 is CASSPRDRGGYEQYF. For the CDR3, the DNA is TGTGCCAGCAGCCCCCGGGACAGGGGCGGGTACGAGCAGTACTTC.

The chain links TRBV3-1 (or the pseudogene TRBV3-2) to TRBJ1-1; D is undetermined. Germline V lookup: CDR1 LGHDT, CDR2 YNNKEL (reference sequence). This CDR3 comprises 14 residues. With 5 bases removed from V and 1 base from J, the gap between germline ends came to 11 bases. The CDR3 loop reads CASSARRGNTEAFF. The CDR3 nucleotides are TGTGCCAGCAGCGCCCGTCGCGGGAACACTGAAGCTTTCTTT.

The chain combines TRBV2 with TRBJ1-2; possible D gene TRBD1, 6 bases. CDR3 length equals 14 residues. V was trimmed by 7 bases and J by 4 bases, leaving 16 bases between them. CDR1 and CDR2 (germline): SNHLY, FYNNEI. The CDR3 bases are TGTGCCAGCATATCAAAGGGGGAGACCTATGGCTACACCTTC. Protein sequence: CASISKGETYGYTF.

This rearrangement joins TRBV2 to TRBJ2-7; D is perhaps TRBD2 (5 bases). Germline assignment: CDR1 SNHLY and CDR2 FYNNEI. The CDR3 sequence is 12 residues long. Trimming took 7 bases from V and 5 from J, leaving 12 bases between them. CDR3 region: CASMTDSNEQYF. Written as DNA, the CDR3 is TGTGCCAGCATGACGGACTCTAACGAGCAGTACTTC.

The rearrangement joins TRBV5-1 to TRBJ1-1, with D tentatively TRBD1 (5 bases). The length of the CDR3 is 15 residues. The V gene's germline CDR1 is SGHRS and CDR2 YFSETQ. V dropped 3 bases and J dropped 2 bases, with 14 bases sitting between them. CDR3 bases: TGCGCCAGCAGCTCATTTGACAGATCTAACACTGAAGCTTTCTTT. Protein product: CASSSFDRSNTEAFF.

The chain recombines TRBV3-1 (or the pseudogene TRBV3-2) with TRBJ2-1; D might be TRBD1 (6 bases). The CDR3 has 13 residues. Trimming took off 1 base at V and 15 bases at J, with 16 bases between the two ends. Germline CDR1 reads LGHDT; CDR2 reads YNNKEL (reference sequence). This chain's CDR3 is CASSQGPGTWAFF. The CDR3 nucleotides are TGTGCCAGCAGCCAAGGCCCAGGGACATGGGCGTTCTTC.

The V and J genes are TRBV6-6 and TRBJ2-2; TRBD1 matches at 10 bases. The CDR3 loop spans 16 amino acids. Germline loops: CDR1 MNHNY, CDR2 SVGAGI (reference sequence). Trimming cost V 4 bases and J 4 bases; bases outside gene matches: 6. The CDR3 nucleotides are TGTGCCAGCAGTTCATCCGGGACAGGGGCCACCGGGGAGCTGTTTTTT. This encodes CASSSSGTGATGELFF.